The 26 T cell receptor beta chains reported below all come from one sample, sequenced in a study of neurological immune-mediated disorders. MiXCR, run by TCRdb on the 5' RACE reads, gives a single entry per CDR3 protein. The sample carries 20,000 to 30,000 distinct CDR3 sequences, about 2.5% recorded once. The sample was PBMCs. The source of these receptors is a woman in her forties or fifties with multiple sclerosis.

This clonotype was seen many times. The chain uses TRBV6-2 or TRBV6-3 and TRBJ1-1; D may be TRBD1 (6 bases). From germline, CDR1 is MNHEY and CDR2 SVGEGT. The germline V and J ends were trimmed by 6 bases and 7 bases, with 12 bases remaining between them. The length of the CDR3 is 12 residues. CDR3 bases: TGTGCCAGCAGAACGACAGGAGTTGAAGCTTTCTTT. This translates into CASRTTGVEAFF.

This clonotype occurred many times. The rearrangement links TRBV5-1 to TRBJ2-1; 9 bases align to TRBD2. The germline CDR1 and CDR2 sequences are SGHRS and YFSETQ. V was clipped by 5 bases and J by 1 base; unmatched bases: 4. This CDR3 has 15 amino acids. The CDR3 DNA is TGCGCCAGCAGGGTAGCGGGAGAGTCCTACAATGAGCAGTTCTTC. Its protein is CASRVAGESYNEQFF.

This clonotype showed up many times. The gene calls are TRBV11-2 and TRBJ2-7; D is unclear. CDR3 length equals 14 residues. Germline V gene data show CDR1 as SGHAT and CDR2 as FQNNGV. V shed 1 base and J shed 2 bases, with 9 bases lying between them. CDR3 amino acids: CASSLASPAYEQYF. The CDR3 DNA sequence: TGTGCCAGCAGCTTAGCCAGCCCGGCCTACGAGCAGTACTTC.

This clonotype occurred many times. The junction departs from germline at one end; a sequencing error may be responsible. The rearrangement joins TRBV6-2 or TRBV6-3 to TRBJ2-7; 7 bases match TRBD1. CDR1 is MNHEY and CDR2 is SVGEGT in the germline V gene. The CDR3 sequence is 15 residues long. The CDR3 sequence: CASSHSWTGTYEQYF. CDR3 coding DNA: TGTGCCAGCAGTCACTCATGGACAGGTACCTACGAGCAGTACTTC.

This clonotype was seen many times. The chain recombines TRBV20-1 with TRBJ2-3; D possibly corresponds to TRBD2 (6 bases). CDR3 length equals 14 residues. Germline V gene data show CDR1 as DFQATT and CDR2 as SNEGSKA (reference sequence). CDR3 residues: CSVCREGRTDTQYF. CDR3 sequence (DNA): TGCAGCGTTTGTCGAGAGGGGAGGACAGATACGCAGTATTTT.

This clonotype was found many times. The rearrangement joins TRBV12-3 or TRBV12-4 to TRBJ1-1; D is possibly TRBD1 (6 bases). The length of the CDR3 is 12 residues. V gave up 9 bases and J gave up 2 bases, with 10 bases separating them. The CDR3 DNA is TGTGCCAGTAAGGGGGGTAACACTGAAGCTTTCTTT. It is translated as CASKGGNTEAFF.

This clonotype was seen a handful of times. This sequence joins TRBV4-3 and TRBJ1-2; 7 bases agree with TRBD1. V shed 3 bases and J 4 bases; nucleotides not matched to a gene: 2. Germline V gene data show CDR1 as LGHNA and CDR2 as YSLEER. The CDR3 has 13 amino acids. The CDR3, as DNA: TGCGCCAGCAGCCAGACAGGGACCTATGGCTACACCTTC. It translates to CASSQTGTYGYTF.

In this sample, this clonotype turned up many times. This chain joins TRBV5-1 and TRBJ2-7, with D unclear. CDR1 and CDR2 (germline): SGHRS, YFSETQ. The CDR3 consists of 11 residues. Trimming took 5 bases from V and 3 from J, leaving 6 bases between them. The CDR3 DNA follows: TGCGCCAGCAGGGCTAACTACGAGCAGTACTTC. Its translation: CASRANYEQYF.

This clonotype was observed many times. The genes are TRBV5-6 and TRBJ1-5; D is uncertain. There are 14 residues in the CDR3. The ends were cut back, 4 bases at V and 5 bases at J, with 13 bases in the middle. From germline, CDR1 is SGHDT and CDR2 YYEEEE. The CDR3 here is CASSRGVGDQPQHF. DNA for the CDR3: TGTGCCAGCAGCCGGGGTGTAGGCGATCAGCCCCAGCATTTT.

Ten or more counts support this clonotype. The J gene is TRBJ1-2, the V gene TRBV19; D is ambiguous. V lost 3 bases, J lost 5 bases, and 7 bases lay in between. Germline CDR1 and CDR2: LNHDA and SQIVND (reference sequence). The CDR3 is 12 residues long. CDR3 residues: CASSMAQYGYTF. CDR3 coding DNA: TGTGCCAGTAGTATGGCGCAGTATGGCTACACCTTC.

This clonotype was seen many times. The chain joins TRBV4-3 to TRBJ2-7, with 7 nucleotides matching TRBD1. Germline V CDR1 and CDR2: LGHNA, YSLEER. Trimming removed 2 bases from V and 7 bases from J; junction bases left unmatched: 5. The CDR3 is made up of 13 amino acids. The CDR3 nucleotides are TGCGCCAGCAGCCAACTGACAGGGAGAGAGCAGTACTTC. It is translated as CASSQLTGREQYF.

This clonotype was found many times. The V call is TRBV7-9, the J call TRBJ2-2, with D possibly being TRBD2 (7 bases). V was shortened by 8 bases and J by 2 bases, with 18 bases between the two germline ends. The length of the CDR3 is 16 residues. Germline V gene data show CDR1 as SEHNR and CDR2 as FQNEAQ (reference sequence). The CDR3 spells CASQAGGHLNTGELFF. The CDR3 nucleotides are TGTGCCAGCCAGGCCGGGGGGCACCTCAACACCGGGGAGCTGTTTTTT.

There are many counts of this clonotype. The chain recombines TRBV20-1 with TRBJ1-5; D unclear. The CDR3 totals 16 residues. Trimming stripped 5 bases from V and 0 bases from J, with 17 bases between. Germline V gene data show CDR1 as DFQATT and CDR2 as SNEGSKA (reference sequence). DNA for the CDR3: TGCAGTGCTCCCCAGGACGGAACTTATAGCAATCAGCCCCAGCATTTT. Amino acids: CSAPQDGTYSNQPQHF.

This clonotype was recorded many times. The rearrangement joins TRBV10-3 to TRBJ1-2, with D tentatively TRBD1 (5 bases). Germline values: CDR1 ENHRY, CDR2 SYGVKD. The CDR3 is 14 amino acids. V was pared by 4 bases and J by 4 bases, with 13 bases between. The CDR3 protein is CAISAAGNSYGYTF. CDR3 in DNA: TGTGCCATCAGTGCGGCAGGGAATTCCTATGGCTACACCTTC.

The sample holds many counts of this clonotype. The J gene is TRBJ2-3, the V gene TRBV20-1; D is unresolved. V gave up 5 bases and J gave up 0 bases, with 9 bases separating them. CDR1 is DFQATT, CDR2 SNEGSKA, per germline (reference sequence). This CDR3 comprises 13 residues. CDR3 sequence reads: CSALRESTDTQYF. The CDR3 DNA reads TGCAGTGCTCTCCGCGAGAGCACAGATACGCAGTATTTT.

This clonotype was counted ten times or more. The V gene is TRBV5-1, the J gene TRBJ2-3; 10 nucleotides agree with TRBD2. The CDR3 contains 12 residues. CDR1 and CDR2 (germline): SGHRS, YFSETQ. The junction had 3 bases not matched to a gene; V was cut back by 4 bases and J by 10 bases. CDR3 amino acids: CASSQGLAAQYF. The CDR3 DNA follows: TGCGCCAGCAGCCAAGGACTAGCGGCGCAGTATTTT.

There are many counts of this clonotype. The chain is built from TRBV20-1 and TRBJ2-7; the D is unclear. V lost 6 bases, J lost 0 bases, and 9 bases lay in between. The germline V gene encodes CDR1 DFQATT and CDR2 SNEGSKA (reference sequence). The CDR3 consists of 12 residues. The CDR3 loop is CSALLSSYEQYF. The CDR3 nucleotides read TGCAGTGCCCTACTAAGCTCCTACGAGCAGTACTTC.

In its sample, this clonotype was seen many times. J is TRBJ2-7 and V is TRBV5-1, with 7 bases matching TRBD2. Per germline, CDR1 SGHRS and CDR2 YFSETQ. The CDR3 spans 14 residues. V was clipped by 2 bases and J by 6 bases; unmatched bases: 8. CDR3 DNA sequence: TGCGCCAGCAGCTTCGATAGCGGGCGGGGCGAGCAGTACTTC. This codes for CASSFDSGRGEQYF.

This clonotype has a count of ten or more. The chain carries TRBV5-1 and TRBJ1-3; D remains unclear. V was cut by 2 bases and J by 0 bases, with 9 bases left in between. CDR3 length: 15 amino acids. Germline CDR1 and CDR2: SGHRS and YFSETQ. As DNA, the CDR3 is TGCGCCAGCAGCTTTGGGGAAATCTCTGGAAACACCATATATTTT. It yields the protein CASSFGEISGNTIYF.

This clonotype appeared a few times. This sequence may be a read error, since a much larger clone differs from it by one base. V usage is TRBV12-3 or TRBV12-4 and J usage is TRBJ1-1, with D perhaps matching TRBD1 (6 bases). The CDR3 is 11 residues long. V dropped 8 bases and J dropped 9 bases, with 13 bases sitting between them. As DNA, the CDR3 is TGTGCCAGCGGAAACGGGACACAAGCTTTCTTT. The encoded protein is CASGNGTQAFF.

As regards this clonotype: A much larger clone lies one base from this, so it may be a read error. J is TRBJ2-5 and V is TRBV20-1; no clear D. This CDR3 is built from 14 residues. Germline values: CDR1 DFQATT, CDR2 SNEGSKA (reference sequence). The germline V and J ends were trimmed by 3 bases and 4 bases, with 15 bases remaining between them. CDR3 sequence (DNA): TGCAGTGCTAGCCCCGGAACCAGGCGAGAGACCCAGTACTTC. This encodes CSASPGTRRETQYF.

This clonotype has ten or more counts. V gene TRBV12-3 or TRBV12-4 combines with J gene TRBJ2-1; 8 bases match TRBD1. V lost 3 bases to trimming and J lost 9 bases; unmatched junction nucleotides: 7. This CDR3 contains 14 residues. CDR3 loop: CASSFRGLEGEQFF. The CDR3 DNA reads TGTGCCAGCAGTTTCAGGGGGCTGGAGGGTGAGCAGTTCTTC.

This clonotype was observed at least ten times. The chain combines TRBV10-3 with TRBJ2-3; the D gene is possibly TRBD2 (5 bases). The CDR3 contains 14 residues. V was clipped by 3 bases and J by 0 bases, with 7 bases between them. Germline lookup yields CDR1 ENHRY and CDR2 SYGVKD. The CDR3 region is CAISDGVSTDTQYF. CDR3 coding DNA: TGTGCCATCAGTGACGGGGTTAGCACAGATACGCAGTATTTT.

In its sample, this clonotype ranks as medium-sized. This sequence joins TRBV5-1 and TRBJ1-4; possibly TRBD1 for D (5 bases). V lost 4 bases and J 1 base, leaving 11 bases between the germline ends. The CDR3 totals 15 residues. Germline V gene lookup returns CDR1 SGHRS and CDR2 YFSETQ. The CDR3 is CASSGGRGTNEKLFF. The CDR3 bases are TGCGCCAGCAGCGGGGGAAGAGGAACTAATGAAAAACTGTTTTTT.

This clonotype was found many times. The chain links TRBV27 to TRBJ2-3; no clear D gene. V lost 5 bases, J lost 1 base, and 7 bases lay in between. The germline V gene encodes CDR1 MNHEY and CDR2 SMNVEV (reference sequence). The CDR3 is 13 amino acids. The CDR3 bases are TGTGCCAGCAGTACGTGGGGCACAGATACGCAGTATTTT. Translation gives CASSTWGTDTQYF.

The V and J genes are TRBV5-1 and TRBJ2-3; D is undetermined. V dropped 4 bases and J dropped 4 bases, with 19 bases sitting between them. This CDR3 has 16 amino acids. The germline CDR1 and CDR2 sequences are SGHRS and YFSETQ. The CDR3 here is CASSLAHPHGADTQYF. The CDR3 nucleotides read TGCGCCAGCAGCCTGGCGCATCCCCATGGGGCAGATACGCAGTATTTT.